The 12 T cell receptor beta chains below were found in one sample sequenced in a study of memory CD4+ T cells and cytomegalovirus serostatus. The data were produced by immunoSEQ multiplex PCR, yet TCRdb's version contains in-frame clones alone and is incomplete. The profile shows roughly 53,000 clones, about 80% of them singletons. Single viable CD3+CD4+CD8-CD45RO+ cells were sorted as the memory CD4+ T cells. The sample taken for sequencing was memory CD4+ T cells from blood. These receptors were obtained from an adult in good health and CMV-seronegative.

This sequence joins TRBV6-1 and TRBJ1-3, with 7 bases lining up with TRBD1. Trimming took 6 bases from V and 2 from J; bases not matched to a gene: 7. The CDR3 length is 15 residues. Germline assignment: CDR1 MNHNS and CDR2 SASEGT. The CDR3 sequence is CASRTSGGTGNTIYF. CDR3 bases: TGTGCCAGCAGGACCTCAGGGGGTACTGGAAACACCATATATTTT.

The CDR3 spells CASSEAREKLFF. The CDR3 DNA follows: TGTGCCAGCAGTGAAGCGCGTGAAAAACTGTTTTTT. This rearrangement joins TRBV2 to TRBJ1-4; D ambiguous. In germline, CDR1 is SNHLY, CDR2 FYNNEI. The CDR3 extends over 12 amino acids. With 0 bases removed from V and 7 bases from J, the gap between germline ends came to 3 bases.

The chain links TRBV6-5 to TRBJ2-7; TRBD1 might be the D (6 bases). Trimming left V 2 bases short and J 2 bases short, with 7 bases between. There are 13 residues in the CDR3. Germline loops: CDR1 MNHEY, CDR2 SVGAGI. For the CDR3, the DNA is TGTGCCAGCAGTTACGGGGGCACCTACGAGCAGTACTTC. Protein sequence: CASSYGGTYEQYF.

The J gene is TRBJ2-2, the V gene TRBV28; 8 bases agree with TRBD2. V shed 7 bases, J shed 6 bases, and the junction held 7 bases outside the gene matches. CDR1 is MDHEN, CDR2 SYDVKM, per germline. This CDR3 is built from 14 residues. The CDR3 sequence: CASTRSGGAGELFF. The CDR3 nucleotides read TGTGCCAGCACTCGGAGCGGGGGAGCCGGGGAGCTGTTTTTT.

The chain is built from TRBV7-9 and TRBJ1-3; D gene ambiguous. The V and J ends lost 3 bases and 1 base respectively, with 7 bases between them. The CDR3 covers 14 residues. From germline, CDR1 is SEHNR and CDR2 FQNEAQ (reference sequence). CDR3 nucleotides: TGTGCCAGCAGCTTTCCCGCATCTGGAAACACCATATATTTT. Protein sequence: CASSFPASGNTIYF.

V usage is TRBV6-1 and J usage is TRBJ1-4; D remains unclear. This CDR3 comprises 14 residues. V was cut by 2 bases and J by 9 bases, with 13 bases left in between. Germline loops: CDR1 MNHNS, CDR2 SASEGT. The CDR3 DNA follows: TGTGCCAGCAGTGAAAAGGAACTTCTCAAAAAACTGTTTTTT. Its translation: CASSEKELLKKLFF.

This clone was seen more than once but under ten times. The chain recombines TRBV28 with TRBJ1-2; D unresolved. Germline CDR1 MDHEN, CDR2 SYDVKM. Trimming shortened V by 5 bases and J by 4 bases, and 8 bases separated the two germline ends. CDR3 length: 12 residues. The CDR3 region has the DNA TGTGCCAGCAGTCGGATTAGCTATGGCTACACCTTC. Translating it yields CASSRISYGYTF.

The chain links TRBV27 to TRBJ1-2; the D is unclear. The CDR3 length is 14 residues. The V gene lost 3 bases and the J gene lost 4 bases, with 12 bases spanning the gap. Germline CDR1 is MNHEY and CDR2 is SMNVEV (reference sequence). The CDR3 DNA sequence: TGTGCCAGCAGTTTTCAGGCAACCTCCTATGGCTACACCTTC. It yields the protein CASSFQATSYGYTF.

This clone was detected only a few times. J is TRBJ2-7 and V is TRBV9; 11 positions match TRBD2. V shed 0 bases, J shed 3 bases, and the junction held 2 bases outside the gene matches. This CDR3 contains 15 residues. CDR1 and CDR2 from the germline V gene are SGDLS and YYNGEE. The CDR3 is CASSVGLAGNYEQYF. The DNA for the CDR3 is TGTGCCAGCAGCGTAGGACTAGCGGGAAACTACGAGCAGTACTTC.

The rearrangement joins TRBV28 to TRBJ2-5; D is possibly TRBD2 (5 bases). CDR1 is MDHEN and CDR2 is SYDVKM in the germline V gene. The CDR3 runs to 13 residues. Trimming pared 5 bases from V and 5 bases from J, leaving 12 bases between. Here the CDR3 reads CASSTRVGETQYF. The CDR3, as DNA: TGTGCCAGCAGTACGAGGGTCGGCGAGACCCAGTACTTC.

The rearrangement uses TRBV29-1 and TRBJ1-2; no firm D call. CDR1 and CDR2 (germline): SQVTM, ANQGSEA. V was clipped by 5 bases and J by 0 bases, with 7 bases between them. The CDR3 sequence is 12 residues long. CDR3 sequence reads: CSVPDTNYGYTF. CDR3 nucleotides: TGCAGCGTTCCAGATACTAACTATGGCTACACCTTC.

The chain is built from TRBV28 and TRBJ2-7, with D perhaps TRBD1 or TRBD2 (5 bases each). The CDR3 spans 15 residues. Germline lookup yields CDR1 MDHEN and CDR2 SYDVKM. Deletions cut 5 bases from V and 0 bases from J, with 14 bases between. The CDR3 bases are TGTGCCAGCAGTCTAGTGGGGGATGCCTCCTACGAGCAGTACTTC. This translates into CASSLVGDASYEQYF.